The next 3 T cell receptor beta chains were all read from a single sample in a study of blood T cell repertoires in COVID-19. Method: immunoSEQ multiplex PCR; TCRdb's copy keeps in-frame clones and lacks some. The data show 200,000 to 300,000 clones, with approximately 89% seen just once and approximately 2.5% held by the top ten. Material for sequencing was PBMCs or T cells enriched from blood (not recorded which). These receptors all come from a woman aged 18 to 35 who had recovered from COVID-19.

In nucleotides, the CDR3 is TGCGCCAGCAGCCAGGCCTTCGACAATGAGCAGTTCTTC. This encodes CASSQAFDNEQFF. The V gene is TRBV4-1, the J gene TRBJ2-1, with no clear D. Germline V gene lookup returns CDR1 MGHRA and CDR2 YSYEKL. Trimming pared 3 bases from V and 5 bases from J, leaving 8 bases between. This CDR3 comprises 13 residues.

In this sample, this clone turned up once. The DNA for the CDR3 is TGTGCCAGCAGCGCGCCTAGCGGGGGGGCCCCCAACGAGCAGTACTTC. Translated: CASSAPSGGAPNEQYF. This chain links TRBV5-6 with TRBJ2-7; 12 bases align to TRBD2. CDR3 length: 16 residues. Germline-derived CDR1 and CDR2 are SGHDT and YYEEEE. The trim removed 4 bases at V and 5 bases at J, leaving 10 bases unmatched.

DNA for the CDR3: TGTGCCAGCAGTTCAACACAGGACGGGTGGGTAGGTGAAGCTTTCTTT. Translation gives CASSSTQDGWVGEAFF. This rearrangement joins TRBV6-2 or TRBV6-3 to TRBJ1-1, with D possibly TRBD1 on 5 matching bases. The CDR3 consists of 16 residues. The ends were cut back, 4 bases at V and 7 bases at J, with 22 bases in the middle. Germline V lookup: CDR1 MNHEY, CDR2 SVGEGT.